Listed below are T cell receptor beta chains from one sample, sequenced in a study of T cells in localized non-small cell lung cancer. Assay used: immunoSEQ multiplex PCR; TCRdb lists only in-frame clones, some missing. The profile covers approximately 60,000 clones, with approximately 87% appearing a single time and 1.5% to 2% taken by the ten largest. This specimen was peripheral blood, taken before any cancer treatment. These receptor sequences come from a woman aged 40-69 years with stage I lung adenocarcinoma. Both conserved end residues are part of each CDR3. Each record gives: clone size, D gene, V gene, J gene, CDR3 protein, CDR3 DNA. D genes are given only for firm matches. Size values are once, few and many counts, or a class for expanded clones, and some rows have none.

clone_size: -
d_call: TRBD1
v_call: TRBV19
j_call: TRBJ2-1
cdr3_aa: CASSLGQGAYNEQFF
cdr3_nt: TGTGCCAGTAGTTTAGGACAGGGGGCCTACAATGAGCAGTTCTTC

clone_size: once
d_call: -
v_call: TRBV30
j_call: TRBJ1-3
cdr3_aa: CAWSDEGRSGNTIYF
cdr3_nt: TGTGCCTGGAGTGACGAGGGGCGCTCTGGAAACACCATATATTTT

clone_size: -
d_call: -
v_call: TRBV27
j_call: TRBJ2-1
cdr3_aa: CASSPWRKWDLAINEQFF
cdr3_nt: TGTGCCAGCAGTCCTTGGAGAAAGTGGGACTTGGCAATTAATGAGCAGTTCTTC

clone_size: -
d_call: TRBD2
v_call: TRBV5-1
j_call: TRBJ2-1
cdr3_aa: CASSLTGTSAWNEQFF
cdr3_nt: TGCGCCAGCAGCTTGACCGGGACTAGCGCTTGGAATGAGCAGTTCTTC

clone_size: -
d_call: -
v_call: TRBV6-5
j_call: TRBJ1-2
cdr3_aa: CASKQGFVGYTF
cdr3_nt: TGTGCCAGCAAACAGGGCTTTGTTGGCTACACCTTC

clone_size: -
d_call: -
v_call: TRBV6-5
j_call: TRBJ2-5
cdr3_aa: CASSYSGPQETQYF
cdr3_nt: TGTGCCAGCAGTTACTCCGGGCCCCAAGAGACCCAGTACTTC

clone_size: -
d_call: TRBD1
v_call: TRBV2
j_call: TRBJ2-5
cdr3_aa: CASRIQGRDRTQYF
cdr3_nt: TGTGCCAGCAGGATACAGGGGCGCGATCGGACCCAGTACTTC

clone_size: -
d_call: TRBD2
v_call: TRBV28
j_call: TRBJ2-1
cdr3_aa: CASSFRGLAGVYNEQFF
cdr3_nt: TGTGCCAGCAGTTTTCGGGGACTAGCGGGAGTCTACAATGAGCAGTTCTTC

clone_size: -
d_call: -
v_call: TRBV6-5
j_call: TRBJ1-4
cdr3_aa: CASSNRVNEKLFF
cdr3_nt: TGTGCCAGCAGTAACAGGGTAAATGAAAAACTGTTTTTT

clone_size: -
d_call: -
v_call: TRBV6-1
j_call: TRBJ2-3
cdr3_aa: CASQGYEDTQYF
cdr3_nt: TGTGCCAGCCAGGGGTATGAAGATACGCAGTATTTT

clone_size: -
d_call: -
v_call: TRBV13
j_call: TRBJ1-1
cdr3_aa: CASSLSGYQLNTEAFF
cdr3_nt: TGTGCCAGCAGCTTATCTGGATATCAGCTGAACACTGAAGCTTTCTTT

clone_size: -
d_call: TRBD1
v_call: TRBV6-5
j_call: TRBJ2-7
cdr3_aa: CASRGTGGSYEQYF
cdr3_nt: TGTGCCAGCAGGGGGACAGGTGGGTCCTACGAGCAGTACTTC

clone_size: -
d_call: -
v_call: TRBV9
j_call: TRBJ1-1
cdr3_aa: CASGQHENTEAFF
cdr3_nt: TGTGCCAGCGGGCAGCACGAGAACACTGAAGCTTTCTTT

clone_size: once
d_call: -
v_call: TRBV11-2
j_call: TRBJ2-7
cdr3_aa: CASSLSSYEQYF
cdr3_nt: TGTGCCAGCAGCTTAAGCTCCTACGAGCAGTACTTC

clone_size: -
d_call: -
v_call: TRBV19
j_call: TRBJ1-2
cdr3_aa: CASSILVNYGYTF
cdr3_nt: TGTGCCAGTAGTATCCTGGTTAACTATGGCTACACCTTC

clone_size: -
d_call: -
v_call: TRBV7-9
j_call: TRBJ2-7
cdr3_aa: CASSLASAWDEQYF
cdr3_nt: TGTGCCAGCAGCTTAGCCTCTGCTTGGGACGAGCAGTACTTC

clone_size: few
d_call: -
v_call: TRBV7-2
j_call: TRBJ1-1
cdr3_aa: CASSLSPTNTEAFF
cdr3_nt: TGTGCCAGCAGCTTATCTCCGACGAACACTGAAGCTTTCTTT

clone_size: -
d_call: -
v_call: TRBV27
j_call: TRBJ1-1
cdr3_aa: CASSPQGPNTEAFF
cdr3_nt: TGTGCCAGCAGTCCTCAGGGGCCGAACACTGAAGCTTTCTTT

clone_size: once
d_call: -
v_call: TRBV11-3
j_call: TRBJ2-6
cdr3_aa: CASSSPTGANVLTF
cdr3_nt: TGTGCCAGCAGCTCTCCTACTGGGGCCAACGTCCTGACTTTC

clone_size: -
d_call: -
v_call: TRBV29-1
j_call: TRBJ1-2
cdr3_aa: CSVARRPANYGYTF
cdr3_nt: TGCAGCGTTGCTCGCAGACCTGCTAACTATGGCTACACCTTC

clone_size: -
d_call: -
v_call: TRBV27
j_call: TRBJ1-2
cdr3_aa: CASSLRGSGGYTF
cdr3_nt: TGTGCCAGCAGTTTACGGGGGTCCGGGGGCTACACCTTC

clone_size: -
d_call: -
v_call: TRBV27
j_call: TRBJ2-4
cdr3_aa: CASRDLGVAKNIQYF
cdr3_nt: TGTGCCAGCAGGGACCTGGGGGTAGCCAAAAACATTCAGTACTTC

clone_size: few
d_call: -
v_call: TRBV28
j_call: TRBJ2-7
cdr3_aa: CASSLGGAGGEQYF
cdr3_nt: TGTGCCAGCAGTTTAGGGGGCGCGGGCGGGGAGCAGTACTTC

clone_size: -
d_call: TRBD1
v_call: TRBV19
j_call: TRBJ1-4
cdr3_aa: CASSNPGQGWKLFF
cdr3_nt: TGTGCCAGTAGTAACCCGGGACAGGGTTGGAAACTGTTTTTT

clone_size: once
d_call: -
v_call: TRBV7-9
j_call: TRBJ2-2
cdr3_aa: CASSLGITGELFF
cdr3_nt: TGTGCCAGCAGCTTAGGAATAACCGGGGAGCTGTTTTTT

clone_size: -
d_call: -
v_call: TRBV2
j_call: TRBJ1-1
cdr3_aa: CASRGDITNTEAFF
cdr3_nt: TGTGCCAGCAGGGGGGACATTACAAACACTGAAGCTTTCTTT

clone_size: -
d_call: -
v_call: TRBV5-1
j_call: TRBJ1-2
cdr3_aa: CASSLGGSNYGYTF
cdr3_nt: TGCGCCAGCAGCTTGGGGGGAAGTAACTATGGCTACACCTTC

clone_size: -
d_call: -
v_call: TRBV27
j_call: TRBJ1-3
cdr3_aa: CASSLYGTGMALGNTIYF
cdr3_nt: TGTGCCAGCAGTTTATATGGGACCGGGATGGCTCTTGGAAACACCATATATTTT

clone_size: -
d_call: -
v_call: TRBV19
j_call: TRBJ2-1
cdr3_aa: CASSPKGTHEQFF
cdr3_nt: TGTGCCAGTAGCCCCAAGGGTACCCATGAGCAGTTCTTC

clone_size: once
d_call: -
v_call: TRBV30
j_call: TRBJ2-5
cdr3_aa: CAWSVQVETQYF
cdr3_nt: TGTGCCTGGTCCGTGCAGGTGGAGACCCAGTACTTC

clone_size: -
d_call: -
v_call: TRBV19
j_call: TRBJ1-4
cdr3_aa: CASSRGGPPDEKLFF
cdr3_nt: TGTGCCAGTAGTCGAGGAGGACCTCCAGATGAAAAACTGTTTTTT

clone_size: -
d_call: TRBD2
v_call: TRBV5-1
j_call: TRBJ2-3
cdr3_aa: CASRSGTTNTQYF
cdr3_nt: TGCGCCAGCAGGTCCGGGACTACTAATACGCAGTATTTT

clone_size: -
d_call: -
v_call: TRBV18
j_call: TRBJ2-2
cdr3_aa: CASSPIYDGANTGELFF
cdr3_nt: TGTGCCAGCTCACCAATCTACGACGGGGCGAACACCGGGGAGCTGTTTTTT

clone_size: -
d_call: -
v_call: TRBV6-1
j_call: TRBJ1-3
cdr3_aa: CASSFNGNTIYF
cdr3_nt: TGTGCCAGCAGTTTCAACGGAAACACCATATATTTT

clone_size: -
d_call: TRBD1
v_call: TRBV5-4
j_call: TRBJ1-6
cdr3_aa: CASSSDRESSYNSPLHF
cdr3_nt: TGTGCCAGCAGCTCAGACAGGGAAAGCTCCTATAATTCACCCCTCCACTTT

clone_size: -
d_call: -
v_call: TRBV6-1
j_call: TRBJ2-5
cdr3_aa: CASRQGGPVSQYF
cdr3_nt: TGTGCCAGCAGACAGGGTGGTCCCGTGTCCCAGTACTTC

clone_size: -
d_call: TRBD1
v_call: TRBV6-6
j_call: TRBJ2-5
cdr3_aa: CASSYKGTGPGAQYF
cdr3_nt: TGTGCCAGCAGTTACAAGGGGACAGGCCCCGGGGCCCAGTACTTC

clone_size: -
d_call: -
v_call: TRBV2
j_call: TRBJ1-2
cdr3_aa: CASSDSYYGYTF
cdr3_nt: TGTGCCAGCAGTGACAGTTACTATGGCTACACCTTC

clone_size: -
d_call: TRBD1
v_call: TRBV19
j_call: TRBJ1-1
cdr3_aa: CASQGGQYTEAFF
cdr3_nt: TGTGCCAGTCAAGGGGGCCAATACACTGAAGCTTTCTTT

clone_size: -
d_call: TRBD2
v_call: TRBV5-1
j_call: TRBJ2-3
cdr3_aa: CASSLAGLAHNTQYF
cdr3_nt: TGCGCCAGCAGCTTGGCCGGACTAGCCCACAATACGCAGTATTTT

clone_size: -
d_call: -
v_call: TRBV29-1
j_call: TRBJ1-4
cdr3_aa: CSVRGDEKLFF
cdr3_nt: TGCAGCGTTAGAGGTGACGAAAAACTGTTTTTT

clone_size: -
d_call: TRBD2
v_call: TRBV7-9
j_call: TRBJ2-1
cdr3_aa: CASSLGLAGIDEQFF
cdr3_nt: TGTGCCAGCAGCCTAGGACTAGCGGGTATAGATGAGCAGTTCTTC

clone_size: -
d_call: -
v_call: TRBV7-8
j_call: TRBJ2-1
cdr3_aa: CASSPRQTSHYNEQFF
cdr3_nt: TGTGCCAGCAGCCCTCGACAGACCTCCCACTACAATGAGCAGTTCTTC

clone_size: -
d_call: TRBD2
v_call: TRBV4-2
j_call: TRBJ2-3
cdr3_aa: CASSQDLASGGTDTQYF
cdr3_nt: TGTGCCAGCAGCCAAGATCTCGCTAGCGGGGGCACAGATACGCAGTATTTT

clone_size: -
d_call: -
v_call: TRBV9
j_call: TRBJ1-3
cdr3_aa: CASSPRRGGDTIYF
cdr3_nt: TGTGCCAGCAGCCCCCGGAGAGGGGGGGACACCATATATTTT

clone_size: -
d_call: -
v_call: TRBV5-1
j_call: TRBJ1-1
cdr3_aa: CASSLTGNTEAFF
cdr3_nt: TGCGCCAGCAGCTTGACAGGGAACACTGAAGCTTTCTTT

clone_size: -
d_call: TRBD2
v_call: TRBV18
j_call: TRBJ2-3
cdr3_aa: CASSRTGGSGTDTQYF
cdr3_nt: TGTGCCAGCTCACGGACGGGGGGGTCCGGCACAGATACGCAGTATTTT

clone_size: -
d_call: TRBD2
v_call: TRBV19
j_call: TRBJ2-3
cdr3_aa: CATGLAGRTDTQYF
cdr3_nt: TGTGCCACCGGACTAGCGGGGCGCACAGATACGCAGTATTTT

clone_size: -
d_call: TRBD1
v_call: TRBV7-2
j_call: TRBJ1-2
cdr3_aa: CASSSDRGRVYGYTF
cdr3_nt: TGTGCCAGCAGCTCAGACAGGGGAAGGGTCTATGGCTACACCTTC

clone_size: -
d_call: -
v_call: TRBV18
j_call: TRBJ1-1
cdr3_aa: CASSPWSDKNTEAFF
cdr3_nt: TGTGCCAGCTCACCTTGGAGCGACAAGAACACTGAAGCTTTCTTT

clone_size: -
d_call: -
v_call: TRBV7-9
j_call: TRBJ1-2
cdr3_aa: CASSHPQGGYTF
cdr3_nt: TGTGCCAGCAGCCACCCTCAAGGGGGCTACACCTTC

clone_size: -
d_call: -
v_call: TRBV7-7
j_call: TRBJ1-1
cdr3_aa: CASSLTETTEAFF
cdr3_nt: TGTGCCAGCAGCTTAACGGAGACCACTGAAGCTTTCTTT

clone_size: once
d_call: TRBD1
v_call: TRBV28
j_call: TRBJ2-7
cdr3_aa: CASSFGQGWGEQYF
cdr3_nt: TGTGCCAGCAGTTTCGGACAGGGCTGGGGCGAGCAGTACTTC